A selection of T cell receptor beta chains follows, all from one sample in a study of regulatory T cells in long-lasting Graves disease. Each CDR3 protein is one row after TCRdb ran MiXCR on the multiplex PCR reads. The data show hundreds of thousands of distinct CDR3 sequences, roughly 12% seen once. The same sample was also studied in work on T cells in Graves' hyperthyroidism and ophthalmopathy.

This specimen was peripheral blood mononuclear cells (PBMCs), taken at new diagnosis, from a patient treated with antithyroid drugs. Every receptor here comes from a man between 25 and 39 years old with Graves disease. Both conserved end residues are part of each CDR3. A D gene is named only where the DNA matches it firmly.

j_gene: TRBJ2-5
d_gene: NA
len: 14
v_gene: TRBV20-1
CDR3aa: CSARAGQDGETQYF

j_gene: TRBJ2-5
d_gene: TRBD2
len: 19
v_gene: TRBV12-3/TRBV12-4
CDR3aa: CASSLAGGTSGSLQETQYF

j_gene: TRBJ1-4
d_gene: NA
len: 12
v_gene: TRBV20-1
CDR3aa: CSARIIGEKLFF

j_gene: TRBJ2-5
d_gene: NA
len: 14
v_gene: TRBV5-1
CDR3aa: CASRVGPNQETQYF

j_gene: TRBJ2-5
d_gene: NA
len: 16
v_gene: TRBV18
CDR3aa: CASSPPEYRVRETQYF

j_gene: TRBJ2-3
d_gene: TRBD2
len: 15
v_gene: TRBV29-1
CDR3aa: CSVLLAAVDSDTQYF

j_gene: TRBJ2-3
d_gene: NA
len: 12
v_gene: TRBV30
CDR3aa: CAWSQFSNTQYF

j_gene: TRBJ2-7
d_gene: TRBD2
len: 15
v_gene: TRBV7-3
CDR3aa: CASSSTGTSGSEQYF

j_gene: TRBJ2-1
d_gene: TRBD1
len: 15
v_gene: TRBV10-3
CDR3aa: CAITAGQGVYGEQFF

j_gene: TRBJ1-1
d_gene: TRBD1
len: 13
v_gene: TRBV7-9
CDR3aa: CASSLGTGGGAFF

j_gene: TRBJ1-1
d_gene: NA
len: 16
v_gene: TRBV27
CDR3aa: CASSLSAEGGHTEAFF

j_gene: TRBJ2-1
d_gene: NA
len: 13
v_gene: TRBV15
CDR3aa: CATSRDLQNEQFF

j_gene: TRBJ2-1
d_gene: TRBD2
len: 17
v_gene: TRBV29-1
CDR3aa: CSAPGLAGLTAYNEQFF

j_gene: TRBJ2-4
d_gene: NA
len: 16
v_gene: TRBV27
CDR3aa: CASSLSGSRGKNIQYF

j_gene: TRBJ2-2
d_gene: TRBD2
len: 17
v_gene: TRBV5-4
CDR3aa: CASSSRLAGAFPGELFF

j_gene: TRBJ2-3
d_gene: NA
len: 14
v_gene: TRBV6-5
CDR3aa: CASSYLRSTDTQYF

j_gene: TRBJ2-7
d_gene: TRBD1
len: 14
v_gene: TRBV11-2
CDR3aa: CASSLGQGRSEQYF

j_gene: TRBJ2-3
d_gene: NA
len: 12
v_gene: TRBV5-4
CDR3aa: CASSWGIDTQYF

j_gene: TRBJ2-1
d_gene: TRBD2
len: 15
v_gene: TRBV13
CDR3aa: CASITWNGRYNEQFF

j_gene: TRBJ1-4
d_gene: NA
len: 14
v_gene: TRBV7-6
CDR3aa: CASSLRALNEKLFF

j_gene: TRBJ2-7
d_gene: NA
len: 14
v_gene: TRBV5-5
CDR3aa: CASSLELGTYEQYF

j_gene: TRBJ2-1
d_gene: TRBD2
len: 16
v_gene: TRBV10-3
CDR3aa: CAISPGTSGLIDEQFF

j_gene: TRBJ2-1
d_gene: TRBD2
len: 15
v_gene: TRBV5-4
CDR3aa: CASSWTSGGENEQSF

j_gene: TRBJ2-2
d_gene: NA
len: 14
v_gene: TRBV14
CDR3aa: CASSRGTLTGELFF

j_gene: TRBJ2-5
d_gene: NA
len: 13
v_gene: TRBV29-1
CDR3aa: CSAGRRGSETQYF

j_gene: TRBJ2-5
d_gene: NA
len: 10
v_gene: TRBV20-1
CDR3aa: CARRSGRSYF

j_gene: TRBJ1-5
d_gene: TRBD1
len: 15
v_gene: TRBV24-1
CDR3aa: CATSGKTGGNQPQHF

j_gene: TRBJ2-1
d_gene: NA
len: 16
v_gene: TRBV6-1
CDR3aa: CASSGNRQATYNEQFF

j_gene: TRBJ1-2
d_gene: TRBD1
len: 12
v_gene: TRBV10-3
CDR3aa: CAARDRARGYTF

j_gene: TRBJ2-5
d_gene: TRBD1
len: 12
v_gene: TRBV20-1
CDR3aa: CSVNRGEETQYF

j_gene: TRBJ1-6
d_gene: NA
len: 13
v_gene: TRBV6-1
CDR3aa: CASIEGQDSPLHF

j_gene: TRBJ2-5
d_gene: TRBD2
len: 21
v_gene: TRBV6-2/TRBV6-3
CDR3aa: CASRLSLGDRTSGRRQETQYF

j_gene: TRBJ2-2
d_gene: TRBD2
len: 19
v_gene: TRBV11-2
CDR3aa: CASSPLYPLGSGSGGELFF

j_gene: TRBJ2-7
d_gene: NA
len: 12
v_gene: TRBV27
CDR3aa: CAGSVQGGPQYF

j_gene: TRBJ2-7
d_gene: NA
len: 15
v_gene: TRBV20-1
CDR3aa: CSARDRRASIYEQYF

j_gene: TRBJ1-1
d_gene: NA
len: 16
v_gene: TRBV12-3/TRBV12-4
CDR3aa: CASTSGLTVHNTEAFF

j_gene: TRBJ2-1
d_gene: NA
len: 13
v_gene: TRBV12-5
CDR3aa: CASGFAGSNEQFF

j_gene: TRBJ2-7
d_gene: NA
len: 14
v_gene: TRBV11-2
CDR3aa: CASSSGTFSYEQYF

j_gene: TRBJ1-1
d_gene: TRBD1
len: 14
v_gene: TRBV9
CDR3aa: CASSAKTGRAEAFF

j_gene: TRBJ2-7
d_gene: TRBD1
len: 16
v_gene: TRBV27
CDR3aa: CASTARTGLSSYEQYF

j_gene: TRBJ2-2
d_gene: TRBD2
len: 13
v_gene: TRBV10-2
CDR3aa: CASRREGAGELFF

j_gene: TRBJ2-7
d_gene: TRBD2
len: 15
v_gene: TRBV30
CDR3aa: CAWSTPGSGGGEQYF

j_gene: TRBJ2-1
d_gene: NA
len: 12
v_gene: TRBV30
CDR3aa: CAWSVWRGEQFF

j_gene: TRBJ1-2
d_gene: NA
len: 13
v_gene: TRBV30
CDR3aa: CAWSVGTFDGYTF

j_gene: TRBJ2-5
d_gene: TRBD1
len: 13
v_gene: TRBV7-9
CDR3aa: CASSATGVETQYF

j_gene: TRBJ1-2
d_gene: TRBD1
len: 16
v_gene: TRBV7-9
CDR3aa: CASSLAGTGGRYGYTF

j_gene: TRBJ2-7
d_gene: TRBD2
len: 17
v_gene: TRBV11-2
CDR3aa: CASSLALAGVSAYEQYF

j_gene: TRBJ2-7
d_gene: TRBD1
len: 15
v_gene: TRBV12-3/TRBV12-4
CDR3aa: CASSLRDRGRDEQYF

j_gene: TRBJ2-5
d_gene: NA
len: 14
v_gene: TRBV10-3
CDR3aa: CAISEGGSKETQYF

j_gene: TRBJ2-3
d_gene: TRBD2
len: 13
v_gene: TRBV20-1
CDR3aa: CSASGRAWDTQYF

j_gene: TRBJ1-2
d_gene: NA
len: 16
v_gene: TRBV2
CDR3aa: CASSESRQGLYYGYTF

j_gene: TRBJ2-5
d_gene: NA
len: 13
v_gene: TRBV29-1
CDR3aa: CSVEAWREETQYF

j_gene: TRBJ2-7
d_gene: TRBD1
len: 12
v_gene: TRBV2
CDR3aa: CASLDRDYEQYF

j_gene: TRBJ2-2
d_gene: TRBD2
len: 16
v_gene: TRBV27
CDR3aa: CASSPLAGVGTGELFF

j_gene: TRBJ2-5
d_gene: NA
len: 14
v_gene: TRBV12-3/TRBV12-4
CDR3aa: CASSLRPAKETQYF

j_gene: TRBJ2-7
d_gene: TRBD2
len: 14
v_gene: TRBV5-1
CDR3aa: CASTRGGRSYEQYF